This T cell receptor (beta chain) was captured in a study of regulatory T cells in long-lasting Graves disease. Study background: More than 5 years of antithyroid drugs with positive TSH receptor antibodies defined persistent Graves' disease. The study's findings and limits: Newly diagnosed disease favored TRBV20-1 and TRBJ2-1 over persistent disease.

Germline CDR1 reads MDHEN; CDR2 reads SYDVKM. The CDR3 length is 14 residues. Trimming left V 5 bases short and J 9 bases short, with 17 bases between. This clonotype showed up many times. Its cognate antigen is unknown. According to the study, TCR beta libraries were built with iRepertoire HTBI primers and CDR3-region Arm-PCR. In TCRdb, the multiplex PCR reads were re-called with MiXCR into one record per CDR3 protein. The sample records a few hundred thousand distinct CDR3 sequences, 23% being singletons. Noted time point: persistent/refractory GD, antithyroid drugs over 5 years with positive TRAb. Isolated PBMC RNA provided the starting material for the TCR library. About 8.8 milliliters of peripheral blood were drawn into EDTA tubes.

This receptor was identified in a woman in her thirties or forties with Graves disease. The material was peripheral blood mononuclear cells (PBMCs), obtained when the disease was refractory, from a patient treated with antithyroid drugs. The chain carries TRBV28 and TRBJ2-1; tentative D call: TRBD1 (6 bases). For the CDR3, the DNA is TGTGCCAGCAGTAAAGAGGGGACATCCCGTGAGCAGTTCTTC. Its translation is CASSKEGTSREQFF.